These 10 T cell receptor beta chains originate from one sample sequenced in a study of cytomegalovirus exposure and HLA in healthy donors. Researchers ran the PCR with 60 Vbeta and 13 Jbeta primers. TCRdb's copy holds only in-frame clones and misses some; the assay was immunoSEQ multiplex PCR. Its table records 74,000 or so clones. Sequencing input: PBMCs. These receptor sequences come from a woman in her fifties or sixties in good health and CMV-seronegative.

The chain carries TRBV19 and TRBJ1-2; TRBD1 is a possible D gene (5 bases). There are 14 residues in the CDR3. V lost 6 bases, J lost 0 bases, and 11 bases lay in between. Germline lookup yields CDR1 LNHDA and CDR2 SQIVND (reference sequence). CDR3 bases: TGTGCCAGTAGGCGGGACGGGCCTAACTATGGCTACACCTTC. Amino acid sequence: CASRRDGPNYGYTF. The full variable domain, its missing parts supplied by reference TRBV19 and TRBJ1-2, is DGGITQSPKYLFRKEGQNVTLSCEQNLNHDAMYWYRQDPGQGLRLIYYSQIVNDFQKGDIAEGYSVSREKKESFPLTVTSAQKNPTAFYLCASRRDGPNYGYTFGSGTRLTVV.

This chain connects TRBV19 to TRBJ2-1, with 9 bases lining up with TRBD1. Germline lookup yields CDR1 LNHDA and CDR2 SQIVND (reference sequence). Trimming at V came to 5 bases and at J to 5 bases, leaving 7 bases not matched to a gene. CDR3 size: 15 residues. CDR3 sequence reads: CASSPGTGPNNEQFF. The CDR3 DNA is TGTGCCAGTAGTCCCGGGACAGGGCCGAACAATGAGCAGTTCTTC.

The chain recombines TRBV5-1 with TRBJ2-5; 7 bases line up with TRBD1. This CDR3 comprises 15 residues. The trim removed 5 bases at V and 2 bases at J, leaving 9 bases unmatched. The germline V gene encodes CDR1 SGHRS and CDR2 YFSETQ. Written as DNA, the CDR3 is TGCGCCAGCAGATCCTCGGGACAGACGCAAGAGACCCAGTACTTC. As protein: CASRSSGQTQETQYF.

The V call is TRBV25-1, the J call TRBJ2-1, with 8 bases lining up with TRBD1. Trimming cost V 4 bases and J 13 bases; bases outside gene matches: 9. CDR3 length: 13 amino acids. The germline V gene encodes CDR1 MGHDK and CDR2 SYGVNS. Written as DNA, the CDR3 is TGTGCCAGCAGTGGCGCAGGGGGCGTTAAACAGTTCTTC. Translation: CASSGAGGVKQFF. The variable domain in full, completed from reference TRBV25-1 and TRBJ2-1, reads EADIYQTPRYLVIGTGKKITLECSQTMGHDKMYWYQQDPGMELHLIHYSYGVNSTEKGDLSSESTVSRIRTEHFPLTLESARPSHTSQYLCASSGAGGVKQFFGPGTRLTVL.

The chain combines TRBV28 with TRBJ2-7, with a weak D call TRBD1 (6 bases). Trimming took 6 bases from V and 1 from J, leaving 13 bases between them. CDR3 length: 14 amino acids. Germline CDR1 is MDHEN and CDR2 is SYDVKM. The CDR3 nucleotides are TGTGCCAGCAGGACGGACAGCGATTCCTACGAGCAGTACTTC. Amino acids: CASRTDSDSYEQYF.

The J gene is TRBJ1-4, the V gene TRBV7-9, with 9 bases lining up with TRBD1. V was clipped by 5 bases and J by 5 bases; unmatched bases: 3. Germline loops: CDR1 SEHNR, CDR2 FQNEAQ (reference sequence). The CDR3 has 14 amino acids. The CDR3 here is CASSLDRGNEKLFF. The CDR3 DNA reads as TGTGCCAGCAGCCTGGACAGGGGAAATGAAAAACTGTTTTTT.

The rearrangement joins TRBV19 to TRBJ2-7; 8 nucleotides line up with TRBD1. Germline V gene lookup returns CDR1 LNHDA and CDR2 SQIVND (reference sequence). The CDR3 totals 15 residues. The V and J ends lost 4 bases and 2 bases, in that order; junction bases with no gene match: 7. CDR3 nucleotides: TGTGCCAGTAGTAGCCCGGGACAGGTTGCCTACGAGCAGTACTTC. Encoded protein: CASSSPGQVAYEQYF.

The V call is TRBV2, the J call TRBJ1-5, with D possibly TRBD1 on 6 matching bases. In germline, CDR1 is SNHLY, CDR2 FYNNEI. This CDR3 comprises 12 residues. V gave up 5 bases and J gave up 7 bases, with 9 bases separating them. DNA of the CDR3: TGTGCCAGCAGTCAGGACAGACAGCCCCAGCATTTT. It translates to CASSQDRQPQHF. Together with reference TRBV2 and TRBJ1-5, the CDR3 gives the full variable domain: EPEVTQTPSHQVTQMGQEVILRCVPISNHLYFYWYRQILGQKVEFLVSFYNNEISEKSEIFDDQFSVERPDGSNFTLKIRSTKLEDSAMYFCASSQDRQPQHFGDGTRLSIL.

The J gene is TRBJ2-5, the V gene TRBV9, with TRBD2 matching 7 bases. The germline gives CDR1 SGDLS, CDR2 YYNGEE. The CDR3 spans 16 residues. Germline trimming cut 1 base from V and 2 bases from J; bases unmatched to any gene: 8. CDR3 protein: CASSVSPAGQQETQYF. The CDR3 DNA reads TGTGCCAGCAGCGTATCCCCAGCGGGGCAGCAAGAGACCCAGTACTTC.

V and J are TRBV19 and TRBJ2-5; TRBD1 matches 7 bases. J lost 5 bases, V lost 6 bases, and 12 bases had no gene match. The CDR3 length is 15 residues. CDR1 and CDR2 (germline): LNHDA, SQIVND (reference sequence). This CDR3 reads CASSPTGVRGETQYF. The CDR3 DNA follows: TGTGCCAGTAGCCCAACAGGGGTCCGGGGCGAGACCCAGTACTTC.